Sequencing of this TCR beta chain was carried out in a study of cytomegalovirus exposure and HLA in healthy donors. Study background: Membership in the Caucasian-associated ancestry cluster was found for about 84% of approximately 380 genotyped donors. The study's findings and limits: Accounts indicate the classifier identified cytomegalovirus status with strong specificity and sensitivity. Some segments of the V type, notably TRBV6-2 and TRBV6-3, were excluded as indistinguishable.

Germline V lookup: CDR1 SGHNT, CDR2 YYREEE (reference sequence). This CDR3 is built from 15 residues. V was shortened by 0 bases and J by 0 bases, with 9 bases between the two germline ends. The PCR used 60 Vbeta and 13 Jbeta primers. In the source study's methods: Unique TCR beta chains numbered roughly 83 million in a later analysis, with around 12 million shared. Profiled with immunoSEQ multiplex PCR; TCRdb holds only in-frame clones, not every one. The D gene and trimming were derived from the DNA, and the V and J assignments and clone size from that table. The table includes roughly 120,000 clones, approximately 71% detected once. Note on this clone: What it recognizes is unknown.

The J gene is TRBJ1-2, the V gene TRBV5-4; D remains unclear. Sequencing input: PBMCs. The clonotype comes from a woman aged 70-85 years in good health and CMV-seropositive. The CDR3 protein is CASSLVGDPNYGYTF. The CDR3 DNA reads TGTGCCAGCAGCTTGGTGGGAGATCCTAACTATGGCTACACCTTC.